This T cell receptor beta chain was documented in a study of shared clonotypes between healthy human individuals. Study as a whole: The study used three CD4 naive, three CD4 memory, two CD8 naive and one CD8 memory plate per donor.

The CDR3 consists of 16 residues. V dropped 4 bases and J dropped 6; count of bases not matched to a gene: 8. Germline V CDR1 and CDR2: SGHDN, FVKESK. The assay was run at deep level. Authors' analysis steps: Filtering was not the same, since immunoSEQ gave junction-only sequences without quality scores. TCRdb's copy holds only in-frame clones and misses some; the assay was immunoSEQ multiplex PCR. V and J calls and clone size come straight from that table; D and trimming were deduced from the DNA. The sample lists nearly 1 million clones; roughly 72% were seen once. A split of CD4+ cells into CD45RA+ naive and CD45RA-negative memory subsets was performed. This clone was found a few times.

The V call is TRBV14, the J call TRBJ2-1; 11 bases align to TRBD1. The receptor comes from a man younger than 35 in good health. The sequenced material came from memory CD4+ T cells sorted from blood. Documented subset: CD45RA-negative fraction. The CDR3 here is CASSRPGTGGFNEQFF. The CDR3 DNA sequence: TGTGCCAGCAGCCGACCCGGGACAGGGGGATTCAATGAGCAGTTCTTC.